Listed below are T cell receptor beta chains from one sample, sequenced in a study of blood T cells in healthy people across ages. Each CDR3 protein is one row after TCRdb ran MiXCR on the 5' RACE reads. Here the sample spans 1.5 million to 2 million distinct CDR3 sequences, over 25% being singletons. Sequences were obtained from blood. These receptors all stem from a woman aged 25 to 45 in good health. Both conserved end residues are part of each CDR3. A D gene is named only where the DNA matches it firmly. Clone size is shown for a subset of rows, as once, few, many or a class of expanded clone.

size	D	V	J	CDR3	DNA
few	TRBD1	TRBV29-1	TRBJ2-3	CSVVPAADRGNTDTQYF	TGCAGCGTTGTGCCCGCGGCGGACAGGGGGAACACAGATACGCAGTATTTT
-	-	TRBV20-1	TRBJ2-3	CSARLGGDRRLTDTQYF	TGCAGTGCTAGGTTAGGGGGGGACAGGAGGTTGACAGATACGCAGTATTTT
-	-	TRBV27	TRBJ2-7	CASSPAGSHNEQYF	TGTGCCAGCAGCCCCGCGGGGTCCCACAATGAGCAGTACTTC
few	-	TRBV14	TRBJ2-7	CASSSLGAYEQYF	TGTGCCAGCAGCTCTCTGGGCGCCTACGAGCAGTACTTC
few	-	TRBV28	TRBJ1-6	CASSSAGSYNSPLHF	TGTGCCAGCAGTTCAGCGGGCTCCTATAATTCACCCCTCCACTTT
few	-	TRBV29-1	TRBJ1-1	CSVGSGLVNTEAFF	TGCAGCGTTGGCTCGGGACTGGTGAACACTGAAGCTTTCTTT
-	-	TRBV29-1	TRBJ1-2	CSAGGSPNYGYTF	TGCAGCGCCGGTGGCAGCCCTAACTATGGCTACACCTTC
-	-	TRBV7-2	TRBJ2-1	CASSLLALANRGNEQFF	TGTGCCAGCAGCTTACTCGCCCTCGCCAATAGGGGGAACGAGCAGTTCTTC
-	TRBD1	TRBV9	TRBJ1-2	CASSVGRGAYGYTF	TGTGCCAGCAGCGTTGGCAGGGGGGCCTATGGCTACACCTTC
-	-	TRBV14	TRBJ2-1	CASSQRDSFSATRYNEQFF	TGTGCCAGCAGCCAACGTGATAGCTTTAGCGCAACACGGTACAATGAGCAGTTCTTC
-	TRBD1	TRBV7-9	TRBJ1-1	CASSLDRQGPNTEAFF	TGTGCCAGCAGCTTAGACAGACAGGGACCAAACACTGAAGCTTTCTTT
-	TRBD1	TRBV6-6	TRBJ2-2	CASRDPSGQGATGELFF	TGTGCCAGCAGAGATCCATCGGGACAGGGGGCCACCGGGGAGCTGTTTTTT
-	-	TRBV7-9	TRBJ2-1	CASSLLRPYNEQFF	TGTGCCAGCAGCTTATTAAGGCCCTACAATGAGCAGTTCTTC
-	TRBD1	TRBV7-2	TRBJ1-1	CASSSRTGVRTEAFF	TGTGCCAGCAGCTCCCGGACAGGGGTGAGGACTGAAGCTTTCTTT
few	TRBD1	TRBV5-5	TRBJ1-1	CASSRQGRVTTEAFF	TGTGCCAGCAGCCGACAGGGGCGGGTTACCACTGAAGCTTTCTTT
-	-	TRBV15	TRBJ1-2	CATSNTGTDYGYTF	TGTGCCACCAGCAATACCGGGACGGACTATGGCTACACCTTC
few	-	TRBV12-3/TRBV12-4	TRBJ1-6	CASSGPGQKTPLHF	TGTGCCAGCAGTGGCCCGGGACAAAAGACACCCCTCCACTTT
few	-	TRBV3-1	TRBJ2-3	CASSQYDTQYF	TGTGCCAGCAGCCAATACGATACGCAGTATTTT
many	TRBD2	TRBV20-1	TRBJ2-5	CSASEAGGTQETQYF	TGCAGTGCTAGTGAAGCGGGGGGAACTCAAGAGACCCAGTACTTC
-	-	TRBV6-5	TRBJ1-2	CASSPRRTSSFGYTF	TGTGCCAGCAGTCCGCGCAGGACATCCTCCTTTGGCTACACCTTC
many	-	TRBV6-1	TRBJ2-4	CASSWADAKNIQYF	TGTGCCAGCAGTTGGGCCGACGCCAAAAACATTCAGTACTTC
few	-	TRBV3-1	TRBJ2-2	CASSQGSGAGELFF	TGTGCCAGCAGCCAAGGGTCTGGCGCCGGGGAGCTGTTTTTT
few	-	TRBV2	TRBJ2-7	CASSVLQAVHEQYF	TGTGCCAGCAGTGTACTACAGGCTGTACACGAGCAGTACTTC
-	-	TRBV7-9	TRBJ2-3	CASSLVALPTDTQYF	TGTGCCAGCAGCTTAGTGGCGCTACCCACAGATACGCAGTATTTT
-	-	TRBV6-5	TRBJ2-3	CASREDSTDTQYF	TGTGCCAGCAGGGAAGACAGCACAGATACGCAGTATTTT
many	-	TRBV6-2/TRBV6-3	TRBJ2-1	CASTRSGYNEQFF	TGTGCCAGCACGAGGAGCGGATACAATGAGCAGTTCTTC
-	-	TRBV24-1	TRBJ1-6	CATSSEHSPLHF	TGTGCCACCAGTTCGGAGCATTCACCCCTCCACTTT